These 15 T cell receptor beta chains share one sample of origin, sequenced in a study of STAT5B mutations in CD4+ large granular lymphocyte leukemia. Clones were read by immunoSEQ multiplex PCR, and TCRdb kept only the in-frame ones, dropping some. The data contain about 25,000 clones, 74% of them singletons. The sequencing input was CD4+ T cells from blood buffy coats. The receptors were gathered from a human donor in good health.

The chain uses TRBV4-2 and TRBJ1-5, with D possibly being TRBD1 (5 bases). CDR3 size: 16 residues. V lost 0 bases, J lost 4 bases, and 13 bases lay in between. Germline CDR1 is LGHNA and CDR2 is YNFKEQ. The CDR3 sequence: CASSQEGQGLNQPQHF. The DNA for the CDR3 is TGTGCCAGCAGCCAAGAAGGCCAGGGCTTAAATCAGCCCCAGCATTTT.

CDR3 DNA sequence: TGTGCCAGCAGCGCACAGGGGGGACTAAATGAAAAACTGTTTTTT. Translation gives CASSAQGGLNEKLFF. The chain joins TRBV9 to TRBJ1-4; 8 bases match TRBD1. The CDR3 has 15 amino acids. V trimming: 3 bases; J trimming: 5 bases; junction bases outside the gene matches: 6. Germline V gene data show CDR1 as SGDLS and CDR2 as YYNGEE.

This clone was observed a few times. This chain connects TRBV19 to TRBJ1-1, with 9 bases aligning to TRBD1. Germline V lookup: CDR1 LNHDA, CDR2 SQIVND (reference sequence). The CDR3 covers 14 residues. Trimming at V came to 6 bases and at J to 3 bases, leaving 5 bases not matched to a gene. The CDR3 sequence is CASRGQGGYTEAFF. The CDR3, as DNA: TGTGCCAGTAGGGGACAGGGCGGCTACACTGAAGCTTTCTTT.

This clone was seen only a few times. The chain recombines TRBV4-2 with TRBJ2-2; D tentatively reads TRBD1 or TRBD2 (5 bases each). V lost 1 base to trimming and J lost 5 bases, with 8 bases between them. CDR1 LGHNA and CDR2 YNFKEQ come from the germline V gene. This CDR3 is 14 amino acids long. CDR3 nucleotide sequence: TGTGCCAGCAGCCAAGGGGGGTTAACCGGGGAGCTGTTTTTT. It encodes CASSQGGLTGELFF.

Points on this clone: The sample contains more than one DNA sequence encoding this CDR3. This chain connects TRBV15 to TRBJ1-1; no definite D call. V gave up 0 bases and J gave up 1 base, with 6 bases separating them. CDR1 and CDR2 (germline): LNHNV, YYDKDF (reference sequence). CDR3 size: 14 residues. The CDR3 region has the DNA TGTGCCACCAGCAGAGATAGGAGGAACACTGAAGCTTTCTTT. Residues: CATSRDRRNTEAFF.

The CDR3 is CASSGGHLRETQYF. CDR3 DNA sequence: TGTGCCAGCAGTGGGGGACATCTCCGGGAGACCCAGTACTTC. J is TRBJ2-5 and V is TRBV6-1; D is perhaps TRBD1 (6 bases). The ends were cut back, 4 bases at V and 5 bases at J, with 14 bases in the middle. CDR3 size: 14 residues. The V gene's germline CDR1 is MNHNS and CDR2 SASEGT.

The chain couples TRBV10-3 to TRBJ2-3; the D gene is possibly TRBD2 (6 bases). Trimming stripped 2 bases from V and 2 bases from J, with 11 bases between. Germline-derived CDR1 and CDR2 are ENHRY and SYGVKD. The length of the CDR3 is 15 residues. The CDR3 DNA reads TGTGCCATCAGTGAGGGGGGGACCCCCACAGATACGCAGTATTTT. Its translation: CAISEGGTPTDTQYF.

The rearrangement links TRBV6-1 to TRBJ2-3, with D hard to call. Germline assignment: CDR1 MNHNS and CDR2 SASEGT. Trimming removed 2 bases at V and 0 bases at J, with 6 bases between. The CDR3 length is 14 residues. CDR3 protein: CASSELASTDTQYF. As DNA, the CDR3 is TGTGCCAGCAGTGAATTGGCCAGCACAGATACGCAGTATTTT.

The chain couples TRBV6-6 to TRBJ2-7, with D unresolved. V lost 2 bases, J lost 7 bases, and 18 bases lay in between. This CDR3 has 15 amino acids. Germline assignment: CDR1 MNHNY and CDR2 SVGAGI (reference sequence). As DNA, the CDR3 is TGTGCCAGCAGTTACATCGCGGCACCCCTGGGGGAGCAGTACTTC. Its protein product is CASSYIAAPLGEQYF.

This chain joins TRBV11-2 and TRBJ1-4; possibly TRBD1 for D (6 bases). Trimming pared 5 bases from V and 10 bases from J, leaving 20 bases between. This CDR3 is 15 amino acids long. Per germline, CDR1 SGHAT and CDR2 FQNNGV. As DNA, the CDR3 is TGTGCCAGCAGCACGACGGGGGCTTGGAACGGAAAACTGTTTTTT. Translated, it gives CASSTTGAWNGKLFF.

The chain combines TRBV9 with TRBJ1-4; 10 bases align to TRBD1. V lost 2 bases and J lost 6; bases outside the gene matches: 1. The CDR3 contains 14 residues. The V gene's germline CDR1 is SGDLS and CDR2 YYNGEE. DNA for the CDR3: TGTGCCAGCAGCGTCGGGACAGGGGATGAAAAACTGTTTTTT. As protein: CASSVGTGDEKLFF.

The rearrangement joins TRBV7-3 to TRBJ2-2; TRBD2 matches at 8 bases. V dropped 3 bases and J dropped 6; count of bases not matched to a gene: 3. Germline CDR1 SGHTA, CDR2 FQGTGA. This CDR3 region has 14 residues. The CDR3 loop reads CASSFTAGAGELFF. The CDR3 DNA is TGTGCCAGCAGCTTCACAGCGGGGGCCGGGGAGCTGTTTTTT.

The V and J genes are TRBV7-2 and TRBJ2-1; the match to TRBD2 covers 10 bases. The V segment lost 0 bases and the J segment 6 bases; nucleotides outside the gene matches: 17. Germline values: CDR1 SGHTA, CDR2 FQGNSA. The CDR3 extends over 20 amino acids. The chain's CDR3 is CASSLAGLGTSGTLGNEQFF. CDR3 coding DNA: TGTGCCAGCAGCTTAGCGGGTCTAGGAACTAGCGGGACCCTCGGCAATGAGCAGTTCTTC.

The CDR3, as DNA: TGTGCCAGCAGTGAAGGACTTGGGGGGGCGGGGTTCTACGAGCAGTACTTC. Residues: CASSEGLGGAGFYEQYF. The V call is TRBV6-1, the J call TRBJ2-7, with a possible D match to TRBD2 (7 bases). This CDR3 spans 17 amino acids. V was pared by 1 base and J by 3 bases, with 19 bases between. Germline CDR1 is MNHNS and CDR2 is SASEGT.

Here the CDR3 DNA reads TGCGCCAGCAGCCCTGCTGGGGGGGGCCGCGAGCAGTTCTTC. Its protein is CASSPAGGGREQFF. The V gene is TRBV4-3, the J gene TRBJ2-1, with a tentative D call TRBD2 (7 bases). Germline values: CDR1 LGHNA, CDR2 YSLEER. V was shortened by 4 bases and J by 10 bases, with 17 bases between the two germline ends. CDR3 length equals 14 residues.